Below, 29 T cell receptor beta chains from the same sample are listed, as sequenced in a study of response to subunit inactivated influenza vaccine. MiXCR, run by TCRdb on the RT-PCR reads, gives a single entry per CDR3 protein. Of hundreds of thousands of distinct CDR3 sequences in the sample, approximately 15% were seen once. Sequencing was performed on PBMCs from blood, taken 12 days after vaccination. The receptors derive from a man aged 50 or older who received an inactivated influenza vaccine.

This clonotype showed up just a few times. The rearrangement joins TRBV29-1 to TRBJ2-7; 8 bases agree with TRBD2. The CDR3 is 12 residues long. Germline-derived CDR1 and CDR2 are SQVTM and ANQGSEA. After removal of 5 bases from V and 4 bases from J, the junction contained 4 bases not matched to a gene. The CDR3 here is CSVSGGEYEQYF. CDR3 nucleotide sequence: TGCAGCGTTAGCGGGGGCGAGTACGAGCAGTACTTC.

This clonotype occurred a few times. The genes are TRBV4-2 and TRBJ2-7; D might be TRBD2 (5 bases). The germline V and J ends were trimmed by 3 bases and 3 bases, with 18 bases remaining between them. The CDR3 is made up of 16 amino acids. Germline-derived CDR1 and CDR2 are LGHNA and YNFKEQ. CDR3 residues: CASSQGRAHEGYEQYF. The CDR3 DNA reads TGTGCCAGCAGCCAGGGTAGGGCTCACGAGGGCTACGAGCAGTACTTC.

This clonotype was seen a few times. CDR3 protein: CASSQDGFPNTGELFF. The CDR3 DNA reads TGCGCCAGCAGCCAAGACGGGTTCCCGAACACCGGGGAGCTGTTTTTT. The chain uses TRBV4-3 and TRBJ2-2; no firm D call. This CDR3 has 16 amino acids. CDR1 and CDR2 (germline): LGHNA, YSLEER. The V gene lost 0 bases and the J gene lost 0 bases, with 8 bases spanning the gap.

This clonotype appeared many times. V is TRBV15 and J is TRBJ2-1; 8 bases fit TRBD2. Per germline, CDR1 LNHNV and CDR2 YYDKDF (reference sequence). The length of the CDR3 is 16 residues. J lost 2 bases, V lost 1 base, and 4 bases had no gene match. The chain's CDR3 is CATSRGLASTYNEQFF. CDR3 DNA sequence: TGTGCCACCAGCAGAGGACTAGCGTCGACCTACAATGAGCAGTTCTTC.

V usage is TRBV24-1 and J usage is TRBJ2-7; 7 positions agree with TRBD1. J gave up 4 bases and V 4 bases, and 9 bases lay outside the gene matches. Germline CDR1 is KGHDR and CDR2 is SFDVKD. CDR3 length: 15 residues. The CDR3 nucleotides are TGTGCCACCAGTGACCCCCGGGACAGTGGGTACGAGCAGTACTTC. It specifies CATSDPRDSGYEQYF.

A few counts support this clonotype. The rearrangement joins TRBV20-1 to TRBJ2-5, with a tentative D call TRBD2 (6 bases). Germline CDR1 DFQATT, CDR2 SNEGSKA (reference sequence). The CDR3 length is 17 residues. V was pared by 0 bases and J by 1 base, with 18 bases between. The CDR3 region is CSARDTKDYRPQETQYF. DNA for the CDR3: TGCAGTGCTAGAGATACGAAGGACTATCGACCCCAAGAGACCCAGTACTTC.

The DNA for the CDR3 is TGTGCCAGCAGTTACTCGATGTGGCAGGGGAGTTACGAGCAGTACTTC. It is translated as CASSYSMWQGSYEQYF. V gene TRBV6-2 or TRBV6-3 combines with J gene TRBJ2-7; perhaps TRBD1 as D (6 bases). The germline CDR1 and CDR2 sequences are MNHEY and SVGEGT. The CDR3 sequence is 16 residues long. Trimming removed 0 bases from V and 4 bases from J, with 16 bases in between.

This clonotype was counted between two and nine times. This chain uses TRBV20-1 with TRBJ1-1; no clear D gene. This CDR3 comprises 16 residues. With 0 bases removed from V and 3 bases from J, the gap between germline ends came to 17 bases. In germline, CDR1 is DFQATT, CDR2 SNEGSKA (reference sequence). The CDR3 sequence: CSARESGSSPHTEAFF. CDR3 DNA sequence: TGCAGTGCTAGAGAAAGTGGGAGCAGTCCTCACACTGAAGCTTTCTTT.

The sample holds many counts of this clonotype. The chain is built from TRBV5-1 and TRBJ1-5, with D hard to call. There are 13 residues in the CDR3. The germline V and J ends were trimmed by 0 bases and 6 bases, with 7 bases remaining between them. Germline-derived CDR1 and CDR2 are SGHRS and YFSETQ. The DNA for the CDR3 is TGCGCCAGCAGCTTGGATGGTTTTCAGCCCCAGCATTTT. Translation gives CASSLDGFQPQHF.

Many counts were recorded for this clonotype. The V call is TRBV4-3, the J call TRBJ1-3; D ambiguous. The CDR3 is 16 residues long. Looked up from germline, CDR1 is LGHNA and CDR2 is YSLEER. V shed 0 bases and J shed 1 base, with 10 bases lying between them. The chain's CDR3 is CASSQDFRSSGNTIYF. The CDR3 DNA is TGCGCCAGCAGCCAAGATTTCCGGTCTTCTGGAAACACCATATATTTT.

This clonotype appeared many times. CDR3 sequence reads: CAAQGRGQPQHF. CDR3 in DNA: TGTGCCGCCCAAGGGAGAGGTCAGCCCCAGCATTTT. The rearrangement joins TRBV28 to TRBJ1-5; D call uncertain. The V and J ends lost 11 bases and 6 bases respectively, with 14 bases between them. This CDR3 is built from 12 residues. Germline loops: CDR1 MDHEN, CDR2 SYDVKM.

The chain recombines TRBV20-1 with TRBJ1-3; 8 positions match TRBD1. Unmatched junction bases numbered 8, after V lost 5 bases and J lost 2 bases. Germline CDR1 is DFQATT and CDR2 is SNEGSKA (reference sequence). This CDR3 has 15 amino acids. The CDR3 reads CSAFHRRGPGNTIYF. DNA of the CDR3: TGCAGTGCTTTCCACCGCAGGGGGCCTGGAAACACCATATATTTT.

V gene TRBV11-2 combines with J gene TRBJ2-2; 14 bases fit TRBD2. The CDR3 covers 19 residues. Germline CDR1 reads SGHAT; CDR2 reads FQNNGV. Trimming removed 5 bases from V and 3 bases from J; junction bases left unmatched: 11. The CDR3 nucleotides are TGTGCCAGCAGCGGGAAGGGGACTAGCGGGAGAATTTACACCGGGGAGCTGTTTTTT. This codes for CASSGKGTSGRIYTGELFF.

The sample holds a few counts of this clonotype. The chain joins TRBV9 to TRBJ1-1; D unclear. V shed 6 bases and J shed 5 bases, with 8 bases lying between them. CDR3 length: 11 residues. Germline V gene sequence: CDR1 SGDLS, CDR2 YYNGEE. The CDR3 region has the DNA TGTGCCAGCAAGTCGGGAACTGAAGCTTTCTTT. This gives the protein CASKSGTEAFF.

This clonotype was seen a few times. The chain recombines TRBV29-1 with TRBJ1-2; no reliable D call. Trimming left V 4 bases short and J 2 bases short, with 8 bases between. The CDR3 covers 12 residues. Germline V gives CDR1 SQVTM, CDR2 ANQGSEA. CDR3: CSVVQSNYGYTF. CDR3 nucleotides: TGCAGCGTTGTACAGTCGAACTATGGCTACACCTTC.

Only a few counts were recorded for this clonotype. The chain couples TRBV12-3 or TRBV12-4 to TRBJ2-3; D is tentatively TRBD1 or TRBD2 (5 bases each). The CDR3 is 14 amino acids. V lost 6 bases, J lost 5 bases, and 15 bases lay in between. DNA of the CDR3: TGTGCCAGCAGATCCGAGGGGTTGGGAGATACGCAGTATTTT. It is translated as CASRSEGLGDTQYF.

This clonotype has only a few counts. Written as DNA, the CDR3 is TGTGCCAGCAGACCAGACCTAGGCGCCGGGGAGCTGTTTTTT. Its protein product is CASRPDLGAGELFF. The chain uses TRBV6-1 and TRBJ2-2, with D hard to call. There are 14 residues in the CDR3. The V gene lost 6 bases and the J gene lost 6 bases, with 14 bases spanning the gap. In germline, CDR1 is MNHNS, CDR2 SASEGT.

The sample holds one count of this clonotype. The chain has TRBV6-5 and TRBJ1-5; D uncertain. The CDR3 is 15 residues long. V was trimmed by 0 bases and J by 2 bases, leaving 8 bases between them. CDR1 is MNHEY, CDR2 SVGAGI, per germline. Here the CDR3 reads CASSYSWLGNQPQHF. The CDR3 bases are TGTGCCAGCAGTTACTCTTGGTTGGGCAATCAGCCCCAGCATTTT.

This clonotype was found a few times. The chain uses TRBV19 and TRBJ2-3, with TRBD1 identical over 9 bases. J gave up 4 bases and V 5 bases, and 10 bases lay outside the gene matches. CDR3 length: 16 residues. Looked up from germline, CDR1 is LNHDA and CDR2 is SQIVND (reference sequence). The CDR3 region has the DNA TGTGCCAGTAGTCCAAGGACAGGGGAAGGCGCAGATACGCAGTATTTT. Its translation: CASSPRTGEGADTQYF.

This clonotype was detected a few times. The genes are TRBV5-1 and TRBJ1-1; D is unclear. The V and J ends lost 0 bases and 1 base respectively, with 7 bases between them. CDR1 is SGHRS and CDR2 is YFSETQ in the germline V gene. The CDR3 covers 14 residues. The DNA of the CDR3 is TGCGCCAGCAGCTTGGATAGCGGGAACACTGAAGCTTTCTTT. As protein: CASSLDSGNTEAFF.

In this sample, this clonotype turned up a few times. The chain carries TRBV4-3 and TRBJ2-7, with no clear D. This CDR3 contains 15 residues. The germline V gene has CDR1 LGHNA and CDR2 YSLEER. V gave up 1 base and J gave up 1 base, with 11 bases separating them. The CDR3 DNA is TGCGCCAGCAGCCAAGCCCTAAACTTGTCCTACGAGCAGTACTTC. It encodes CASSQALNLSYEQYF.

The J gene is TRBJ1-6, the V gene TRBV5-5; tentatively, D is TRBD1 (6 bases). The CDR3 runs to 14 residues. The germline V and J ends were trimmed by 3 bases and 9 bases, with 13 bases remaining between them. Germline CDR1 and CDR2: SGHKS and YYEKEE (reference sequence). The CDR3 protein is CASSSKGEGSPLHF. The CDR3 DNA sequence: TGTGCCAGCAGCTCTAAGGGGGAAGGTTCACCCCTCCACTTT. Using reference TRBV5-5 and TRBJ1-6 for the parts outside the CDR3, the full variable domain is DAGVTQSPTHLIKTRGQQVTLRCSPISGHKSVSWYQQVLGQGPQFIFQYYEKEERGRGNFPDRFSARQFPNYSSELNVNALLLGDSALYLCASSSKGEGSPLHFGNGTRLTVT.

The chain uses TRBV6-2 or TRBV6-3 and TRBJ1-1; D possibly corresponds to TRBD1 (5 bases). Trimming pared 0 bases from V and 8 bases from J, leaving 7 bases between. CDR1 and CDR2 (germline): MNHEY, SVGEGT. This CDR3 has 12 amino acids. The chain's CDR3 is CASSYSWGEAFF. In DNA, the CDR3 is TGTGCCAGCAGTTACTCTTGGGGGGAAGCTTTCTTT.

V usage is TRBV4-3 and J usage is TRBJ2-1; 11 bases map to TRBD2. Germline V lookup: CDR1 LGHNA, CDR2 YSLEER. V trimming: 0 bases; J trimming: 2 bases; junction bases outside the gene matches: 3. The CDR3 has 17 amino acids. CDR3 coding DNA: TGCGCCAGCAGCCAAGACCCACTAGCGGGGGCCTACAATGAGCAGTTCTTC. It codes for CASSQDPLAGAYNEQFF.

The chain carries TRBV28 and TRBJ2-1; TRBD2 aligns across 9 bases. The CDR3 totals 18 residues. V lost 0 bases to trimming and J lost 6 bases; unmatched junction nucleotides: 12. CDR1 is MDHEN and CDR2 is SYDVKM in the germline V gene. The CDR3 DNA is TGTGCCAGCAGTTTATGGGGTCAAGGACTAGCGATAATCAATGAGCAGTTCTTC. Translation gives CASSLWGQGLAIINEQFF.

This clonotype was counted many times. The chain carries TRBV12-3 or TRBV12-4 and TRBJ2-1, with 11 bases lining up with TRBD2. The CDR3 runs 14 residues. The J segment lost 5 bases and the V segment lost 10 bases, leaving 7 bases of the junction unmatched. The CDR3, as DNA: TGTGCCACGGCACAGACTAGCGGGAACAATGAGCAGTTCTTC. This sequence encodes CATAQTSGNNEQFF.

In the case of this clonotype: At one end the junction does not follow the germline gene, possibly because of a read error. This sequence joins TRBV29-1 and TRBJ2-1; 13 nucleotides line up with TRBD2. Per the germline V gene, CDR1 is SQVTM and CDR2 is ANQGSEA. This CDR3 spans 15 amino acids. Here the CDR3 DNA reads TGCAGCGTGGCCACCGGGACTAGCGGGACAAATGGGCAGTTCTTC. Protein product: CSVATGTSGTNGQFF.

V is TRBV20-1 and J is TRBJ2-1; D possibly uses TRBD1 or TRBD2 (5 bases each). The CDR3 consists of 14 residues. Germline assignment: CDR1 DFQATT and CDR2 SNEGSKA (reference sequence). With 3 bases removed from V and 4 bases from J, the gap between germline ends came to 13 bases. The CDR3 coding sequence is TGCAGTGCTAGCGGGACGGCTACTTACAATGAGCAGTTCTTC. It specifies CSASGTATYNEQFF.

This clonotype showed up just a few times. The chain recombines TRBV5-5 with TRBJ2-1; D gene ambiguous. This CDR3 has 12 amino acids. V shed 1 base and J shed 9 bases, with 8 bases lying between them. The germline CDR1 and CDR2 sequences are SGHKS and YYEKEE (reference sequence). In nucleotides, the CDR3 is TGTGCCAGCAGCTTGCCTCGTAGTGAGCAGTTCTTC. This encodes CASSLPRSEQFF.